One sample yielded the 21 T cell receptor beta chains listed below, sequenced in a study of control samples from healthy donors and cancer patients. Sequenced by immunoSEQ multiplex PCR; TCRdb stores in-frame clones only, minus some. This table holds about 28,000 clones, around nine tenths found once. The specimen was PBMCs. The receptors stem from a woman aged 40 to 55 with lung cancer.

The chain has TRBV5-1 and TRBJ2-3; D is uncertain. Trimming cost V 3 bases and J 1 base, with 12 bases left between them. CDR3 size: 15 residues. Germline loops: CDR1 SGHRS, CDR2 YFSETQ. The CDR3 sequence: CASSWMPAGTDTQYF. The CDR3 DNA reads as TGCGCCAGCAGCTGGATGCCCGCTGGCACAGATACGCAGTATTTT.

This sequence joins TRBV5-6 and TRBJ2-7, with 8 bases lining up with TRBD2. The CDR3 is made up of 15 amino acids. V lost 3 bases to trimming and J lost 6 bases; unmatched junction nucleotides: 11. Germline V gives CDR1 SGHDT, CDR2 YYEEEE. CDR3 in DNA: TGTGCCAGCAGCTCAGAGACTAGCGAGGTGCCCGAGCAGTACTTC. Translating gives CASSSETSEVPEQYF.

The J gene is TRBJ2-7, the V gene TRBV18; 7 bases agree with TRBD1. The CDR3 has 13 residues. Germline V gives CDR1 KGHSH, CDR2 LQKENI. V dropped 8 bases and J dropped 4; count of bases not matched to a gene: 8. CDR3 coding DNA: TGTGCCAGCCACGGGACAGTTCCTTACGAGCAGTACTTC. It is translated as CASHGTVPYEQYF.

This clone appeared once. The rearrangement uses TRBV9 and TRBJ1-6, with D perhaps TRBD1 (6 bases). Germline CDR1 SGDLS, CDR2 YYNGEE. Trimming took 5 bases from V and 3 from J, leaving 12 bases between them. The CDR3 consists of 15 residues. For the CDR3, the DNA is TGTGCCAGCAGGGCCGTGGACAGCTATAATTCACCCCTCCACTTT. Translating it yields CASRAVDSYNSPLHF.

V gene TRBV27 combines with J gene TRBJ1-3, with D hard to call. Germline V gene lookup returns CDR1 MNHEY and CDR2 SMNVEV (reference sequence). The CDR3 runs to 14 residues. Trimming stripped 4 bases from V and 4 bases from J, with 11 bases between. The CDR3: CASSSPAGGNTIYF. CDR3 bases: TGTGCCAGCAGTTCTCCAGCTGGGGGAAACACCATATATTTT.

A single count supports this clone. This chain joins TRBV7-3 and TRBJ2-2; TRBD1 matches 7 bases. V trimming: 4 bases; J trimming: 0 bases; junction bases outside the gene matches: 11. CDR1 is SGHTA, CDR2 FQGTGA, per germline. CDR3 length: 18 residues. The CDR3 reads CASSSINPGTANTGELFF. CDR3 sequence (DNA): TGTGCCAGCAGCTCAATCAACCCCGGGACAGCGAACACCGGGGAGCTGTTTTTT.

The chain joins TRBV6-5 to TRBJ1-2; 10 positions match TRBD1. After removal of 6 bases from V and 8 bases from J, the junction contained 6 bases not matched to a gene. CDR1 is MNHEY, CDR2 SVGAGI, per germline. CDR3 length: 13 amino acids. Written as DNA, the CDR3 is TGTGCCAGCAGGAGGGGACAGGGGCTCGGCTACACCTTC. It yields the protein CASRRGQGLGYTF.

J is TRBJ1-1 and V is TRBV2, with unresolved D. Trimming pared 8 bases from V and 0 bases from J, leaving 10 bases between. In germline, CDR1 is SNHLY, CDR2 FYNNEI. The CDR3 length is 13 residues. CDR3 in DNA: TGTGCCAGCTTTTCGGGGATGAACACTGAAGCTTTCTTT. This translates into CASFSGMNTEAFF.

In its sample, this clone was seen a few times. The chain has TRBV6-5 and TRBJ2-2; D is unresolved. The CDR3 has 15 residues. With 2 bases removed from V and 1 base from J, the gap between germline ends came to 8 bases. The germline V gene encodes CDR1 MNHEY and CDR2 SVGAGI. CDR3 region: CASSYLRLNTGELFF. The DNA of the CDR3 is TGTGCCAGCAGTTACCTCCGATTGAACACCGGGGAGCTGTTTTTT.

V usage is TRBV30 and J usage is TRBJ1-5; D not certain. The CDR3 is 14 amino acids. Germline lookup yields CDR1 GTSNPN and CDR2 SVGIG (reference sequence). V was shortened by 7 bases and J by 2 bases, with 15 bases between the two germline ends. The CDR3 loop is CALDGIGGNQPQHF. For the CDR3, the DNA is TGTGCCTTGGACGGGATCGGGGGCAATCAGCCCCAGCATTTT.

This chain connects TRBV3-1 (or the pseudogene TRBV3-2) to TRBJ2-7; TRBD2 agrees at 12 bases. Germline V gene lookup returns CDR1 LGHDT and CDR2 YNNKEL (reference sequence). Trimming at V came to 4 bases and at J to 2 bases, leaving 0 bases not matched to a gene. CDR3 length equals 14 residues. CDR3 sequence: CASSRLAGAYEQYF. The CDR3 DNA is TGTGCCAGCAGCCGACTAGCGGGGGCCTACGAGCAGTACTTC.

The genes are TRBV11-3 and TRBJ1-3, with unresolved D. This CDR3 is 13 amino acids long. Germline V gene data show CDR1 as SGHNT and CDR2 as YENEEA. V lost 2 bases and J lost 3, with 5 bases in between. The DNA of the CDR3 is TGTGCCAGCAGCTTATCGCGTGGAAACACCATATATTTT. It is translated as CASSLSRGNTIYF.

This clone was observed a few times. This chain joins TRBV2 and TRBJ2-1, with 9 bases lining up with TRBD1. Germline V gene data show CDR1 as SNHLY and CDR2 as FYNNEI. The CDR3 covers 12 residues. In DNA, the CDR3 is TGTGCTGCCGGGACAGGGTTCAATGAGCAGTTCTTC. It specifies CAAGTGFNEQFF.

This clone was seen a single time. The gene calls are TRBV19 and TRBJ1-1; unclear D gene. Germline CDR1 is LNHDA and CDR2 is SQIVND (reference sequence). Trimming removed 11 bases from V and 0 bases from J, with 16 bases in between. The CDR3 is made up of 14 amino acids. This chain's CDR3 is CASTVPGMNTEAFF. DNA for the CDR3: TGTGCCTCCACGGTTCCAGGTATGAACACTGAAGCTTTCTTT.

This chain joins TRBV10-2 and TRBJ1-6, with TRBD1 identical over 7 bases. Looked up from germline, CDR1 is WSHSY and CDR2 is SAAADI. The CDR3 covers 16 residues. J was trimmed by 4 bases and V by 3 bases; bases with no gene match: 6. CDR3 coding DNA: TGCGCCAGCAGTGACAGGGGGGCTCTGTATAATTCACCCCTCCACTTT. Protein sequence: CASSDRGALYNSPLHF.

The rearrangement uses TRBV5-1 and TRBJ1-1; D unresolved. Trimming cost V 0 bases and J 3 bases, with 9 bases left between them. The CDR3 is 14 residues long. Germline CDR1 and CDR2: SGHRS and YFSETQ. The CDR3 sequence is CASSLVGYDTEAFF. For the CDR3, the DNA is TGCGCCAGCAGCTTGGTGGGTTACGACACTGAAGCTTTCTTT.

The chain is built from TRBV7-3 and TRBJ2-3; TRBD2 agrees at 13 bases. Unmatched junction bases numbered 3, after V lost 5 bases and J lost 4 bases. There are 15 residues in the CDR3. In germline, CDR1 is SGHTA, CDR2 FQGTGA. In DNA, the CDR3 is TGTGCCAGCAGCCGGACTAGCGGGGGCGCAGATACGCAGTATTTT. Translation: CASSRTSGGADTQYF.

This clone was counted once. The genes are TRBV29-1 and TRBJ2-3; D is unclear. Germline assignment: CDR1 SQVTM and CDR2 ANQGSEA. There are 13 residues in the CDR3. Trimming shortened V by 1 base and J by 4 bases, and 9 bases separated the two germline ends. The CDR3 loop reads CSVEGITADTQYF. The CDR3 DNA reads TGCAGCGTTGAAGGTATTACGGCAGATACGCAGTATTTT.

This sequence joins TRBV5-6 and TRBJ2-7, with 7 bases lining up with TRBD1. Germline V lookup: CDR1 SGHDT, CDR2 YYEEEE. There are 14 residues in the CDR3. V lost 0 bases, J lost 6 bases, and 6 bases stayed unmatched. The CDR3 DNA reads TGTGCCAGCAGCTTGGTTGAGGGGGCCGCCGAGCAGTACTTC. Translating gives CASSLVEGAAEQYF.

Written as DNA, the CDR3 is TGTGCCAGCAGTTTATGGACAATGAACACTGAAGCTTTCTTT. It codes for CASSLWTMNTEAFF. This sequence joins TRBV28 and TRBJ1-1, with D unclear. CDR3 length: 14 residues. CDR1 and CDR2 from the germline V gene are MDHEN and SYDVKM. Trimming left V 0 bases short and J 0 bases short, with 5 bases between.

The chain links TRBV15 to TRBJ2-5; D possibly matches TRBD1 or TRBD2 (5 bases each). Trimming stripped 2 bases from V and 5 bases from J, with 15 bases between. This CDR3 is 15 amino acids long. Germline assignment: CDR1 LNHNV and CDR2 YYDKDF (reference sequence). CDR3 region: CATSRSQMWGETQYF. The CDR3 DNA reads TGTGCCACCAGCAGATCCCAGATGTGGGGGGAGACCCAGTACTTC.